This T cell receptor (beta chain) stems from a study of shared clonotypes between healthy human individuals. In regard to this clone: Its target is unknown.

Study findings and constraints: The low donor count limited represented genetic and exposure-history diversity. Four donors shared about 5% of their naive CD4 clonotypes. Despite large depth, rarefaction showed incomplete sorted-subset sequencing.

It was into CD45RA+ naive and CD45RA-negative memory subsets that the CD4+ cells were split. The V end lost 11 bases, the J end lost 5 bases, and 16 bases lay between the germline ends. The CDR3 has 13 amino acids. The germline V gene has CDR1 ENHRY and CDR2 SYGVKD. The method was immunoSEQ multiplex PCR; TCRdb's version includes in-frame clones alone and lacks a portion of them. Seen here are 1.4 million or so clones, about 98.5% observed once, and the top ten hold 0.36%. The sequence came from a man between 25 and 39 years old in good health. V usage is TRBV10-3 and J usage is TRBJ1-5, with D unresolved. The sequenced sample consisted of naive CD4+ T cells sorted from blood. Noted subset: CD45RA+ positively selected. The CDR3 DNA is TGTGCCGTACACCGCACCCTGGATCAGCCCCAGCATTTT. As protein: CAVHRTLDQPQHF.